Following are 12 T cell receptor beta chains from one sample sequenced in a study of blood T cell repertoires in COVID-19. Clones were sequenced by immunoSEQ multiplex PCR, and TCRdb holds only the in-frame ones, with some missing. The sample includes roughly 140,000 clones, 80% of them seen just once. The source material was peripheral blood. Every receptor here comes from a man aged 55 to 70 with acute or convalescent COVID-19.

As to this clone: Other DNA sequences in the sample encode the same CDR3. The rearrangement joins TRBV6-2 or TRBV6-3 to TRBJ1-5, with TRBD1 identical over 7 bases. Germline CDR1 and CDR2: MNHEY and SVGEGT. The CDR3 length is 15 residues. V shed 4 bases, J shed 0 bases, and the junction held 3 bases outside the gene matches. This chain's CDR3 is CASSSDRASNQPQHF. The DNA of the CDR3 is TGTGCCAGCAGTTCAGACAGGGCTAGCAATCAGCCCCAGCATTTT.

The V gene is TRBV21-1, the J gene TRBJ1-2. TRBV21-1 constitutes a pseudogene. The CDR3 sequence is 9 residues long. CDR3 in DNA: TGTGCCAGCAGCAAAAGGGAGGAATTC. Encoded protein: CASSKREEF.

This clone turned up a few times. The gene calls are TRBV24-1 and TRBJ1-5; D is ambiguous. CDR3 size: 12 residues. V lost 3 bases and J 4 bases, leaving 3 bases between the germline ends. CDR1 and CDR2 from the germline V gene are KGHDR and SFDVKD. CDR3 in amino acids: CATSDRNQPQHF. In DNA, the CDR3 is TGTGCCACCAGTGATCGTAATCAGCCCCAGCATTTT.

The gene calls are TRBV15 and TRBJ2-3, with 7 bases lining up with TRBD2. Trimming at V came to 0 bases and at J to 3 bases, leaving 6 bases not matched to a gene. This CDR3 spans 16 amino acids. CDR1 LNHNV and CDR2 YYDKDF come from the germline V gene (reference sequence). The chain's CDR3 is CATSRDQAGATDTQYF. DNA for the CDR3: TGTGCCACCAGCAGAGATCAGGCGGGAGCGACAGATACGCAGTATTTT.

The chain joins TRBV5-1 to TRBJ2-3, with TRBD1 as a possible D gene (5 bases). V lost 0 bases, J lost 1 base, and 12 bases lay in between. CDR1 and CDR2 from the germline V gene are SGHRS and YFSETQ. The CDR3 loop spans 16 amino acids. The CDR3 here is CASSLGSWGGTDTQYF. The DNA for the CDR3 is TGCGCCAGCAGCTTGGGTAGCTGGGGCGGCACAGATACGCAGTATTTT.

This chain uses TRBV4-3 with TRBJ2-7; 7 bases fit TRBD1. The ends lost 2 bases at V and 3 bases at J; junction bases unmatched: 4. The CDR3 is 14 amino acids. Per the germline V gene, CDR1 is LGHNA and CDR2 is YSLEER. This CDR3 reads CASSQLTGNYEQYF. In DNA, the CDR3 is TGCGCCAGCAGCCAATTGACAGGGAACTACGAGCAGTACTTC.

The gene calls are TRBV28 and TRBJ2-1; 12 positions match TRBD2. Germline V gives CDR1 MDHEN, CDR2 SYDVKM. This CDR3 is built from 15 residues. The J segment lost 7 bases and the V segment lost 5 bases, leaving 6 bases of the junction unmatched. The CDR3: CASSVGLAGWNEQFF. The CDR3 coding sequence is TGTGCCAGCAGTGTTGGACTAGCGGGATGGAATGAGCAGTTCTTC.

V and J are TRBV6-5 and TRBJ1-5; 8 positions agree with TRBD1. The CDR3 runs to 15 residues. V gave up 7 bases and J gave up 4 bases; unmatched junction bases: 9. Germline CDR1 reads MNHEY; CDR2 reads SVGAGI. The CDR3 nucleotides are TGTGCCAGCATTCCGGGACAGGAATATAATCAGCCCCAGCATTTT. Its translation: CASIPGQEYNQPQHF.

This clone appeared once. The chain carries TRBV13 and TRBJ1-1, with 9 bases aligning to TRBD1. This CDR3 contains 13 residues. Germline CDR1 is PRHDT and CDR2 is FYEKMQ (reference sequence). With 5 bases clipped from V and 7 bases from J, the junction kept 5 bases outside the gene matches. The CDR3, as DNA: TGTGCCAGCAGCCTGGGACAGGGCTTTGAAGCTTTCTTT. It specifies CASSLGQGFEAFF.

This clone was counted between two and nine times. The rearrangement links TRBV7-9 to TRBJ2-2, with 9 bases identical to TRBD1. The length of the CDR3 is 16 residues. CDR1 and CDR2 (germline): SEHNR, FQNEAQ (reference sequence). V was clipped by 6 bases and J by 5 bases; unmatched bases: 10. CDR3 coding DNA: TGTGCCAGCAGACTTACAGGGGGCGGATTAACCGGGGAGCTGTTTTTT. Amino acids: CASRLTGGGLTGELFF.

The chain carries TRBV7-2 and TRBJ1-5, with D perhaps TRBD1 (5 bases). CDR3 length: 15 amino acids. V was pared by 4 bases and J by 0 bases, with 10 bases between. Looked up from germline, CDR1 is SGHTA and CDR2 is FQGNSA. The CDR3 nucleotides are TGTGCCAGCAGCTGGTCAGGGAATAGCAATCAGCCCCAGCATTTT. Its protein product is CASSWSGNSNQPQHF.

CDR3 DNA sequence: TGTGCCAGCAGTTTACCCAGGGGGTCGGGAGCTTTCTTT. Encoded protein: CASSLPRGSGAFF. The chain joins TRBV28 to TRBJ1-1; 7 nucleotides align to TRBD1. The CDR3 runs to 13 residues. V gave up 2 bases and J gave up 10 bases; unmatched junction bases: 7. Germline V gene sequence: CDR1 MDHEN, CDR2 SYDVKM.